The entry that follows covers one TCR beta chain sequence. This sample is drawn from a study of cytomegalovirus exposure and HLA in healthy donors. PCR involved 60 Vbeta and 13 Jbeta primers. Assay used: immunoSEQ multiplex PCR; TCRdb lists only in-frame clones, some missing. The sample records some 100,000 clones, approximately 77% being singletons. The sequence came from a male donor in good health and CMV-seropositive. The sequencing input was PBMCs.

CDR3 nucleotides: TGTGCCAGCAGTCTCGGACTAGCGCAAGAGACCCAGTACTTC. Translation gives CASSLGLAQETQYF. The V call is TRBV2, the J call TRBJ2-5; 9 bases match TRBD2. Germline V lookup: CDR1 SNHLY, CDR2 FYNNEI. This CDR3 contains 14 residues. V lost 5 bases, J lost 2 bases, and 3 bases stayed unmatched.